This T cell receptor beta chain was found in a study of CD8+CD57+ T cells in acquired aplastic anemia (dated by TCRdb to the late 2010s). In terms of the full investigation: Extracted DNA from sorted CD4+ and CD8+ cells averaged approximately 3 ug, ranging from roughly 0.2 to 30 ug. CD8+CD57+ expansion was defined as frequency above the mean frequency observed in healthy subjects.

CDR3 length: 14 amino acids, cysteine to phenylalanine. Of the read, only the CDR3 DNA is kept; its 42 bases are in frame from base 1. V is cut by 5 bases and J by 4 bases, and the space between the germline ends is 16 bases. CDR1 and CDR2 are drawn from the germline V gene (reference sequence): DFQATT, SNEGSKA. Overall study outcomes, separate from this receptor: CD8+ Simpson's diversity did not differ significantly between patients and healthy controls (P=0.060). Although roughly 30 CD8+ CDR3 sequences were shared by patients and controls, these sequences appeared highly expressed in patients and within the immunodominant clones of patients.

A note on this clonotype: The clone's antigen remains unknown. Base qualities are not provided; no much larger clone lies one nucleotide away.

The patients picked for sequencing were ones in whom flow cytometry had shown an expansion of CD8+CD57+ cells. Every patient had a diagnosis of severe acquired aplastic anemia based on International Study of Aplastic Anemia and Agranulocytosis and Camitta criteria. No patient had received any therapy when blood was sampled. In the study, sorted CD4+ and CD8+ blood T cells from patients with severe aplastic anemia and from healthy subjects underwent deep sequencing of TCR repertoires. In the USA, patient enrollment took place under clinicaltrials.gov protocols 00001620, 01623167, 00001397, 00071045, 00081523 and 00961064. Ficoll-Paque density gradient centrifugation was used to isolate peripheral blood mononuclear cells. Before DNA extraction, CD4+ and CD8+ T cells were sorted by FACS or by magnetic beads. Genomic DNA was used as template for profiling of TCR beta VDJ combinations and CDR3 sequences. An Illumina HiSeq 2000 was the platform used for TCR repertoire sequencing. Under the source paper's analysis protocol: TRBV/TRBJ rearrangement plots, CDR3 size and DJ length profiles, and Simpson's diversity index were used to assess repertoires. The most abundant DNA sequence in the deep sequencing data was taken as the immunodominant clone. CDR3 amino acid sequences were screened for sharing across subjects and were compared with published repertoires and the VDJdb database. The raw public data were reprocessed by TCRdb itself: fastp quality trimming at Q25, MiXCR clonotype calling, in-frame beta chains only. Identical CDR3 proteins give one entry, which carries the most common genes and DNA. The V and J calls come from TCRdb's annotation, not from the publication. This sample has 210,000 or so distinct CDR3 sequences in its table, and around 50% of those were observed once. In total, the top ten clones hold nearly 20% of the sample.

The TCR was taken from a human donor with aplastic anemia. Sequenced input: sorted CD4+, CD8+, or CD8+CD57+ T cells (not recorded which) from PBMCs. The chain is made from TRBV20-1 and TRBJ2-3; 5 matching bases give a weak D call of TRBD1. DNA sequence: TGCAGTGCTTGCAGGGTGGGTCTGTCAGATACGCAGTATTTT. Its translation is CSACRVGLSDTQYF.